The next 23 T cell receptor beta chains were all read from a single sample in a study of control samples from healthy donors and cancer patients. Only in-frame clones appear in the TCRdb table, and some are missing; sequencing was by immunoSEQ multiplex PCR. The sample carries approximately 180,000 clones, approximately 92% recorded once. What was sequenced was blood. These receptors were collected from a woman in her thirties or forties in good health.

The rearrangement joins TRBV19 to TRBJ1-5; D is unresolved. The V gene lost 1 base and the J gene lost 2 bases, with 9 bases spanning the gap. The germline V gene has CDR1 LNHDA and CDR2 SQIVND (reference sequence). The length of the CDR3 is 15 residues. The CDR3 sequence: CASSIVRVGNQPQHF. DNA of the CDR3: TGTGCCAGTAGTATAGTAAGGGTTGGCAATCAGCCCCAGCATTTT.

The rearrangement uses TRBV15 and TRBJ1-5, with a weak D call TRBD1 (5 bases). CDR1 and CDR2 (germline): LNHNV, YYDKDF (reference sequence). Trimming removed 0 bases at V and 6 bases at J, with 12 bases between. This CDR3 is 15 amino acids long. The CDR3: CATSRDQGTGQPQHF. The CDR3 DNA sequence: TGTGCCACCAGCAGAGACCAAGGGACGGGTCAGCCCCAGCATTTT.

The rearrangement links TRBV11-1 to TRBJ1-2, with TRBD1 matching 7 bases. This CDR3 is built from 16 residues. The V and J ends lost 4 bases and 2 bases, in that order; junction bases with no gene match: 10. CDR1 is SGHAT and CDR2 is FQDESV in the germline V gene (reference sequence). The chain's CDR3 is CASSSTITGENYGYTF. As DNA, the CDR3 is TGTGCCAGCAGCTCGACTATAACAGGGGAGAACTATGGCTACACCTTC.

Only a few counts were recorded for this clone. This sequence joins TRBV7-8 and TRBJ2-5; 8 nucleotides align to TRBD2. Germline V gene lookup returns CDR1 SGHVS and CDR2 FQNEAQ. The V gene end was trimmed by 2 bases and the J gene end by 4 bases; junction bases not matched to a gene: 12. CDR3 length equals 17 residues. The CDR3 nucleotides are TGTGCCAGCAGCTTATACGGGGGGGCCGGAAGCCCAGAGACCCAGTACTTC. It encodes CASSLYGGAGSPETQYF.

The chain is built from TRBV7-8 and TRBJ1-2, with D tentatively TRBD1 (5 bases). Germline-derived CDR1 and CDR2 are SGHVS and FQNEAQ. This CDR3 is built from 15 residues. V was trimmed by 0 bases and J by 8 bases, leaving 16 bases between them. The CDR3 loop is CASSLASKGSPGYTF. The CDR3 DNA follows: TGTGCCAGCAGCTTAGCGAGTAAGGGGTCGCCAGGCTACACCTTC.

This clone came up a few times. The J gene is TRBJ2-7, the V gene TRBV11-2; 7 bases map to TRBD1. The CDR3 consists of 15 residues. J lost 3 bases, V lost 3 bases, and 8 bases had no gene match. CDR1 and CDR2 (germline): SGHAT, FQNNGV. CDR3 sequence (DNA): TGTGCCAGCAGCTTTCGACGACAGGGCGGCTACGAGCAGTACTTC. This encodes CASSFRRQGGYEQYF.

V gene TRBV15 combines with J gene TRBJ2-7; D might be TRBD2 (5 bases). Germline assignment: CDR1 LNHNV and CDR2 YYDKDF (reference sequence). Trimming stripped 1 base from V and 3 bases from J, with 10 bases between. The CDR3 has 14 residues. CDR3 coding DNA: TGTGCCACCAGCAGAGCGGGGATCGGCTACGAGCAGTACTTC. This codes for CATSRAGIGYEQYF.

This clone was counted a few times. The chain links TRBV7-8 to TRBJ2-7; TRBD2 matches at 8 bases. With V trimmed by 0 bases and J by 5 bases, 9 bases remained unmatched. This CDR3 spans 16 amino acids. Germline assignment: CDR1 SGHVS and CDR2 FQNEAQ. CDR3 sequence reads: CASSLAPAGVSNEQYF. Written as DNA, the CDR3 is TGTGCCAGCAGCTTAGCCCCAGCGGGGGTGTCTAACGAGCAGTACTTC.

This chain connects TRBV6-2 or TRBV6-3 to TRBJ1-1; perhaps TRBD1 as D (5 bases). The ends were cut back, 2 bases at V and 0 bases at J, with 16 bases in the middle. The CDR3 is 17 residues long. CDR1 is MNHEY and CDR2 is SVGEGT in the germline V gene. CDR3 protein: CASSYPSSGLVNTEAFF. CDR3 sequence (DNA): TGTGCCAGCAGTTACCCCTCTTCAGGGCTCGTGAACACTGAAGCTTTCTTT.

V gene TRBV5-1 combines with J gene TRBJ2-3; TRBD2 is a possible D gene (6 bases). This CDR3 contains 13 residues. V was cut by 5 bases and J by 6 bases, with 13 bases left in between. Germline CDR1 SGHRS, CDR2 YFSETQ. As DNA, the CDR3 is TGCGCCAGCAGGGGCGGGGCTAGGGATACGCAGTATTTT. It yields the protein CASRGGARDTQYF.

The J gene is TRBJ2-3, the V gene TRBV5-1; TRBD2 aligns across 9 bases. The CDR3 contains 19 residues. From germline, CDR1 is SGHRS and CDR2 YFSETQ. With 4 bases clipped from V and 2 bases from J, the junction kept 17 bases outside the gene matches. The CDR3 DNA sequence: TGCGCCAGCAGCGACCTCCTGGGGGAAGCGGGGGGAACCACAGATACGCAGTATTTT. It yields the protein CASSDLLGEAGGTTDTQYF.

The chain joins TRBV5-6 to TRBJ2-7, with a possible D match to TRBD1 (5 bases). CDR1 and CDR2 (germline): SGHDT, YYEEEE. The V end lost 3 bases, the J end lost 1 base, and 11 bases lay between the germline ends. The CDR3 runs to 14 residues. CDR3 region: CASSSSGLSYEQYF. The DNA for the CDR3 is TGTGCCAGCAGCTCCTCAGGGTTATCCTACGAGCAGTACTTC.

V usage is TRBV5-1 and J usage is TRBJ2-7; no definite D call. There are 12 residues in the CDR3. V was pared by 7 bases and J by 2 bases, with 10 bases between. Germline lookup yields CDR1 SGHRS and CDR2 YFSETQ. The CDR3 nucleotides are TGCGCCAGCTTCGCGGTTCCCTACGAGCAGTACTTC. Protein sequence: CASFAVPYEQYF.

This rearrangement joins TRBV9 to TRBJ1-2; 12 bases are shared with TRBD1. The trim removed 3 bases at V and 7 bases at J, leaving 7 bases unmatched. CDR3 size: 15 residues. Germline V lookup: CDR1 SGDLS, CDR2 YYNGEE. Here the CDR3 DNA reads TGTGCCAGCAGCGCCTCCGGGACAGGGGGCTTTGGCTACACCTTC. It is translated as CASSASGTGGFGYTF.

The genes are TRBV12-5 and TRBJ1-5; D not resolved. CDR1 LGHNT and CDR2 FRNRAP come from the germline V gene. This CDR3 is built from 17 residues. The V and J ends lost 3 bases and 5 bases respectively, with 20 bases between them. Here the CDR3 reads CASGFTLAGRSDQPQHF. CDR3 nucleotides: TGTGCTAGTGGTTTCACCCTCGCGGGCAGGTCAGATCAGCCCCAGCATTTT. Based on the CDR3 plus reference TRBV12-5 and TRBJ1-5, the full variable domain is DARVTQTPRHKVTEMGQEVTMRCQPILGHNTVFWYRQTMMQGLELLAYFRNRAPLDDSGMPKDRFSAEMPDATLATLKIQPSEPRDSAVYFCASGFTLAGRSDQPQHFGDGTRLSIL.

The CDR3 protein is CASSLVPDTQYF. The CDR3 coding sequence is TGTGCCAGCAGCTTAGTCCCAGATACGCAGTATTTT. This chain links TRBV11-2 with TRBJ2-3; the D is unclear. The length of the CDR3 is 12 residues. Trimming removed 1 base at V and 4 bases at J, with 3 bases between. Germline lookup yields CDR1 SGHAT and CDR2 FQNNGV.

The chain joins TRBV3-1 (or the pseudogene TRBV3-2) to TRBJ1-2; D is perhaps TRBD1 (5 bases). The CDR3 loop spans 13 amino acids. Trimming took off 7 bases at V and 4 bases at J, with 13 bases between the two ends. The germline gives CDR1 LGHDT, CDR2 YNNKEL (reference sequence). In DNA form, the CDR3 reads TGTGCCAGCAAGGGACGGAACTTCTATGGCTACACCTTC. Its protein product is CASKGRNFYGYTF.

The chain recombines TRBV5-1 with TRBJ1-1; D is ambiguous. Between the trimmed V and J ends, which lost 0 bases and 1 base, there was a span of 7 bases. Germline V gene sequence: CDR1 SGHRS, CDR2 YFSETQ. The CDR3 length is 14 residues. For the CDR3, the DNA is TGCGCCAGCAGCTTGGTCCCAGGGAACACTGAAGCTTTCTTT. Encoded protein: CASSLVPGNTEAFF.

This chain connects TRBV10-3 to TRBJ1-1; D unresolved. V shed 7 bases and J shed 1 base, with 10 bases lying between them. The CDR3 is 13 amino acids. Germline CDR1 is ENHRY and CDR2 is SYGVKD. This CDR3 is CAITLAENTEAFF. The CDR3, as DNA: TGTGCCATCACTTTGGCGGAGAACACTGAAGCTTTCTTT.

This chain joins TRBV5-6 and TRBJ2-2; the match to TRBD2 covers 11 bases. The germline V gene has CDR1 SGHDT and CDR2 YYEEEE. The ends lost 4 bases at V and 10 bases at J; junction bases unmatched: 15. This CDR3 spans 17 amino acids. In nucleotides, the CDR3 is TGTGCCAGCAGCCCCAAGGGGCTAGCGGGGGGACTAAAGGAGCTGTTTTTT. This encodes CASSPKGLAGGLKELFF. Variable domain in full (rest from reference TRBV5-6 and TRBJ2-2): DAGVTQSPTHLIKTRGQQVTLRCSPKSGHDTVSWYQQALGQGPQFIFQYYEEEERQRGNFPDRFSGHQFPNYSSELNVNALLLGDSALYLCASSPKGLAGGLKELFFGEGSRLTVL.

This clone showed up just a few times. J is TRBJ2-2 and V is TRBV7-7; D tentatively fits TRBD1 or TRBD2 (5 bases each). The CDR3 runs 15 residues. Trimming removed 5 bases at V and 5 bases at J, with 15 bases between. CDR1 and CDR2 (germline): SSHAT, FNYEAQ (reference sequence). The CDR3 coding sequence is TGTGCCAGCAGCCCAGGGACGATCGGGACCGGGGAGCTGTTTTTT. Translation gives CASSPGTIGTGELFF.

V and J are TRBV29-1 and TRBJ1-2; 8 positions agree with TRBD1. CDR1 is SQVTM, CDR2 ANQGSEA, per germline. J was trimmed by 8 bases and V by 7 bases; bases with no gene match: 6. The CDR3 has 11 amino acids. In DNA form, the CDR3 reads TGCAGCGCTGCGGGACAGGCCGGCTACACCTTC. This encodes CSAAGQAGYTF.

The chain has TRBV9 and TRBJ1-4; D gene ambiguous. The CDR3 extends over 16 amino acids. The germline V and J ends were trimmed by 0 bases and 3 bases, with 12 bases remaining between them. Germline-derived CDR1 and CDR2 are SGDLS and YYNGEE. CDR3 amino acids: CASSVGIGRANEKLFF. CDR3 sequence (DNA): TGTGCCAGCAGCGTAGGCATCGGGAGGGCTAATGAAAAACTGTTTTTT.